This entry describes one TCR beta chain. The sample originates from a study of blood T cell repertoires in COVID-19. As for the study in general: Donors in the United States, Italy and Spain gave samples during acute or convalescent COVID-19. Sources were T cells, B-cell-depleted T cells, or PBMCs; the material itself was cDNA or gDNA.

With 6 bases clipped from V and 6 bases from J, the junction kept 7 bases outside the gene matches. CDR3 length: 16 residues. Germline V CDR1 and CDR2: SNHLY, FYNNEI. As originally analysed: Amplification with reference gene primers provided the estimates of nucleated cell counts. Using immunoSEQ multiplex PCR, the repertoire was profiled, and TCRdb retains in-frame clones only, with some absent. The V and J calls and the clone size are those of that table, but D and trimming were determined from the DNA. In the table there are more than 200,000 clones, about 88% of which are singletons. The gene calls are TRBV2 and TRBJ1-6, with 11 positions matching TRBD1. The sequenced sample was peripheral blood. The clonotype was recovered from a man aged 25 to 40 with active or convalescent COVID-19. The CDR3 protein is CASSADRGLSNSPLHF. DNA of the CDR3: TGTGCCAGCAGCGCGGACAGGGGGCTCTCTAATTCACCCCTCCACTTT. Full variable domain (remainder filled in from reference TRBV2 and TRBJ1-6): EPEVTQTPSHQVTQMGQEVILRCVPISNHLYFYWYRQILGQKVEFLVSFYNNEISEKSEIFDDQFSVERPDGSNFTLKIRSTKLEDSAMYFCASSADRGLSNSPLHFGNGTRLTVT.